This TCR beta chain was recorded in a study of immune heterogeneity within non-small cell lung tumors. The template consisted of bulk tumor genomic DNA, with about 600 ng used per sample. In surgery, several biopsies were collected from each primary tumor at widely spaced sites. The cohort was untreated, with newly diagnosed non-small cell lung cancer undergoing curative surgery. There are 14 residues in the CDR3. Germline V gives CDR1 DFQATT, CDR2 SNEGSKA (reference sequence). Between the trimmed V and J ends, which lost 2 bases and 6 bases, there was a span of 14 bases. CDR3 of TCR beta was amplified by multiplex PCR that used 32 V and 13 J primers. Each CDR3 protein gets one entry after TCRdb re-called the multiplex PCR reads with MiXCR. The table lists under 4,000 distinct CDR3 sequences, 40% to 55% of them singletons.

The receptor's source is a man in his fifties or sixties with non-small cell lung cancer. The sample consisted of lung tumor tissue. This rearrangement joins TRBV20-1 to TRBJ2-1; D remains unclear. CDR3: CSARWQTTTNEQFF. In nucleotides, the CDR3 is TGCAGTGCTAGATGGCAGACGACAACCAATGAGCAGTTCTTC.